This T cell receptor (beta chain) was obtained from a study of response to subunit inactivated influenza vaccine. General study results and limits: Researchers suggested that each seasonal influenza vaccination recruits few new T cells.

This clonotype has just a few counts. Its matching antigen is unknown. One junction end does not reproduce the germline sequence, and a read error may be involved. The germline gives CDR1 SSHAT, CDR2 FNYEAQ (reference sequence). The CDR3 length is 18 residues. TCRdb re-called the RT-PCR reads with MiXCR, one entry per CDR3 protein. This table has roughly 650,000 distinct CDR3 sequences, about 15% appearing once. The TCR was taken from a man aged 45 to 65 who received an inactivated influenza vaccine. J is TRBJ2-7 and V is TRBV7-7, with 7 bases lining up with TRBD1. This sample comprised PBMCs from blood, obtained around two weeks before vaccination. CDR3 sequence reads: CASSLGRRRGTDGYEQYF. The CDR3 DNA follows: TGTGCTAGCAGCTTAGGCAGGAGAAGGGGGACAGATGGTTACGAGCAGTACTTC. Together with reference TRBV7-7 and TRBJ2-7, the CDR3 gives the full variable domain: GAGVSQSPRYKVTKRGQDVTLRCDPISSHATLYWYQQALGQGPEFLTYFNYEAQPDKSGLPSDRFSAERPEGSISTLTIQRTEQRDSAMYRCASSLGRRRGTDGYEQYFGPGTRLTVT.